Below, 11 T cell receptor beta chains from the same sample are listed, as sequenced in a study of identical twins. From the 5' RACE reads, TCRdb called clonotypes with MiXCR, one entry per CDR3 protein. Among 350,000 to 600,000 distinct CDR3 sequences listed, around 14% were seen once. These same records also appear under a second study, on yellow fever vaccine responses in identical twins.

Sequencing was carried out using CD4+ T cells sorted from blood. The receptors were sampled from a woman under 30 in good health.

The gene calls are TRBV7-2 and TRBJ1-2, with a weak D call TRBD1 (5 bases). Germline assignment: CDR1 SGHTA and CDR2 FQGNSA. Deletions cut 1 base from V and 8 bases from J, with 17 bases between. The length of the CDR3 is 15 residues. The CDR3: CASSLGAGRFGGYTF. The CDR3 DNA is TGTGCCAGCAGCTTAGGGGCAGGGCGTTTCGGCGGCTACACCTTC.

The V call is TRBV9, the J call TRBJ2-1; 8 nucleotides align to TRBD2. With V trimmed by 1 base and J by 7 bases, 7 bases remained unmatched. This CDR3 contains 15 residues. Germline values: CDR1 SGDLS, CDR2 YYNGEE. CDR3 residues: CASSVSSGGRNEQFF. In nucleotides, the CDR3 is TGTGCCAGCAGCGTATCCAGCGGGGGTCGAAATGAGCAGTTCTTC.

V is TRBV4-3 and J is TRBJ2-3; possibly TRBD2 for D (6 bases). Germline V gene sequence: CDR1 LGHNA, CDR2 YSLEER. V shed 1 base and J shed 2 bases, with 16 bases lying between them. The CDR3 loop spans 17 amino acids. The CDR3 DNA reads TGCGCCAGCAGCCAAGGCGCGGGTGCGGGAAACACAGATACGCAGTATTTT. It yields the protein CASSQGAGAGNTDTQYF.

This chain joins TRBV5-1 and TRBJ2-7; D is unresolved. The CDR3 has 14 amino acids. The germline gives CDR1 SGHRS, CDR2 YFSETQ. Trimming removed 0 bases from V and 1 base from J, with 8 bases in between. The CDR3 DNA sequence: TGCGCCAGCAGCTTGGAACAACCTTCCTACGAGCAGTACTTC. Protein sequence: CASSLEQPSYEQYF.

The chain employs TRBV29-1 and TRBJ2-5; 8 nucleotides match TRBD1. Germline CDR1 reads SQVTM; CDR2 reads ANQGSEA. Trimming at V came to 5 bases and at J to 4 bases, leaving 3 bases not matched to a gene. The CDR3 loop spans 12 amino acids. CDR3 DNA: TGCAGCGTTCCCAGGGGGCGAGAGACCCAGTACTTC. The encoded protein is CSVPRGRETQYF. The full variable domain, with the rest looked up from reference TRBV29-1 and TRBJ2-5, is SAVISQKPSRDICQRGTSLTIQCQVDSQVTMMFWYRQQPGQSLTLIATANQGSEATYESGFVIDKFPISRPNLTFSTLTVSNMSPEDSSIYLCSVPRGRETQYFGPGTRLLVL.

V gene TRBV19 combines with J gene TRBJ2-7, with D tentatively TRBD1 or TRBD2 (5 bases each). V lost 6 bases, J lost 2 bases, and 20 bases lay in between. Germline assignment: CDR1 LNHDA and CDR2 SQIVND (reference sequence). The CDR3 runs 16 residues. The CDR3 DNA reads as TGTGCCAGTAGAGCCCGGGACGGGGAACAAACCTACGAGCAGTACTTC. Residues: CASRARDGEQTYEQYF.

This clonotype was counted many times. The chain recombines TRBV12-3 or TRBV12-4 with TRBJ2-1; 12 bases are a match to TRBD2. This CDR3 has 15 residues. The V segment lost 5 bases and the J segment 5 bases; nucleotides outside the gene matches: 4. CDR3: CASSQGLAGHNEQFF. For the CDR3, the DNA is TGTGCCAGCAGTCAAGGACTAGCGGGGCACAATGAGCAGTTCTTC.

This clonotype was recorded a few times. The V call is TRBV4-3, the J call TRBJ2-7, with a weak D call TRBD2 (6 bases). The length of the CDR3 is 15 residues. Trimming left V 0 bases short and J 4 bases short, with 13 bases between. CDR1 is LGHNA, CDR2 YSLEER, per germline. CDR3 in DNA: TGCGCCAGCAGCCAAGAATACGGCGGGACTTACGAGCAGTACTTC. Translated: CASSQEYGGTYEQYF.

CDR3 nucleotide sequence: TGCGCCAGCGGTCGGGCTAGCGGGATCACAGATACGCAGTATTTT. This sequence encodes CASGRASGITDTQYF. This chain uses TRBV5-1 with TRBJ2-3; TRBD2 matches at 9 bases. Germline CDR1 SGHRS, CDR2 YFSETQ. V lost 7 bases to trimming and J lost 2 bases; unmatched junction nucleotides: 8. The CDR3 is made up of 15 amino acids.

This clonotype was recorded a few times. The rearrangement links TRBV27 to TRBJ2-4; possible D gene TRBD2, 5 bases. V shed 2 bases and J shed 7 bases, with 24 bases lying between them. The CDR3 runs to 18 residues. From germline, CDR1 is MNHEY and CDR2 SMNVEV (reference sequence). This CDR3 is CASSLPPGSAIKANIQYF. The DNA of the CDR3 is TGTGCCAGCAGTTTACCCCCGGGAAGTGCTATAAAAGCGAACATTCAGTACTTC.

The J gene is TRBJ2-2, the V gene TRBV5-6; 14 bases match TRBD2. Trimming took 4 bases from V and 4 from J; bases not matched to a gene: 3. This CDR3 region has 16 residues. The germline gives CDR1 SGHDT, CDR2 YYEEEE. CDR3 nucleotide sequence: TGTGCCAGCAGCACGGGACTAGCGGGGGTCACCGGGGAGCTGTTTTTT. Its translation is CASSTGLAGVTGELFF.